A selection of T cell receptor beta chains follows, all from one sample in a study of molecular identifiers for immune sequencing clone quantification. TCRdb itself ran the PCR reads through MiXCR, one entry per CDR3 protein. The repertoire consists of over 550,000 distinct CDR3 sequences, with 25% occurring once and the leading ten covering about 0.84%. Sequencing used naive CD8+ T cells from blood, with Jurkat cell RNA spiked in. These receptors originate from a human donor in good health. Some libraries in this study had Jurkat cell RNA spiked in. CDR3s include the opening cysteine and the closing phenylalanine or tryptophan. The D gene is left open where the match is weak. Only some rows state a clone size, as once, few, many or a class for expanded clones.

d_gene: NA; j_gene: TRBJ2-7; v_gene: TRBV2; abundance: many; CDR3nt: TGTGCCAGCAGGGACACCTCCTACGAGCAGTACTTC; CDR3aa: CASRDTSYEQYF
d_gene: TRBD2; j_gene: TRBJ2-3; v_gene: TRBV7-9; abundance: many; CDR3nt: TGTGCCAGCAGAGGGGGTAGCGGGATAAGCACAGATACGCAGTATTTT; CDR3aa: CASRGGSGISTDTQYF
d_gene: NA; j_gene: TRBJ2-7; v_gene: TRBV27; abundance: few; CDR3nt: TGTGCCAGTCCAATGGCTCGAATCGAGGGCGACTACGAGCAGTACTTC; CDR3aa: CASPMARIEGDYEQYF
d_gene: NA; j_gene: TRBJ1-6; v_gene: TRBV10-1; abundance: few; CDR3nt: TGCGCCAGCAACGGCTCCACAAATTCACCCCTCCACTTT; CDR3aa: CASNGSTNSPLHF
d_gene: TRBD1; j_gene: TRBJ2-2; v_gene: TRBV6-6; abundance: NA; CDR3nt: TGTGCCAGCAAACTCGACAGGGGCTACACCGGGGAGCTGTTTTTT; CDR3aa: CASKLDRGYTGELFF
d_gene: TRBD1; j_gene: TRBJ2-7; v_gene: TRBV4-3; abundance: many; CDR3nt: TGCGCCAGCAGCCAAGATGGGACAGGGGTATACGAGCAGTACTTC; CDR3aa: CASSQDGTGVYEQYF
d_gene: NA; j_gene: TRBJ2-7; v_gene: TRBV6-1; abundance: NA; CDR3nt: TGTGCCAGCAGTGAGCGACTGTATAGCTCCTACGAGCAGTACTTC; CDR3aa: CASSERLYSSYEQYF
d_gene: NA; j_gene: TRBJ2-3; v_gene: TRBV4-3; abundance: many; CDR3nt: TGCGCCAGCAGCCAAGCGCAGAGCACAGATACGCAGTATTTT; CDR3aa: CASSQAQSTDTQYF
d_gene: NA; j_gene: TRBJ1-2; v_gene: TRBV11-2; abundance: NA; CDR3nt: TGTGCCAGCAGCTACCCATTGCAGCCTGAGGGGGACTATGGCTACACCTTC; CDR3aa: CASSYPLQPEGDYGYTF
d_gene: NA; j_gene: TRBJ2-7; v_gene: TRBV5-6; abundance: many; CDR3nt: TGTGCCAGCAGTTCCGGGGCCCCGGAGCAGTACTTC; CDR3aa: CASSSGAPEQYF
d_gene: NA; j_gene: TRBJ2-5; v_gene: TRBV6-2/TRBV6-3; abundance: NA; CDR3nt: TGTGCCAGCAGTGTGACAGTCCAAGAGACCCAGTACTTC; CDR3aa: CASSVTVQETQYF
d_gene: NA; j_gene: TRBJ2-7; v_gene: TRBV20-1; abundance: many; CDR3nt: TGCAGTGCTAGAGGAGGGTTTCCCCCCGACGAGCAGTACTTC; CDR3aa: CSARGGFPPDEQYF
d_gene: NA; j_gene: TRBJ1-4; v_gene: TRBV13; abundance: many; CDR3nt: TGTGCCAGCAGCTCGATATCAGCTACAACTAATGAAAAACTGTTTTTT; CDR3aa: CASSSISATTNEKLFF
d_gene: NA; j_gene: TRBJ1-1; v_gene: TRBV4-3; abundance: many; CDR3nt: TGCGCCAGCAGCCAACGGGGCTTGAACACTGAAGCTTTCTTT; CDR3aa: CASSQRGLNTEAFF
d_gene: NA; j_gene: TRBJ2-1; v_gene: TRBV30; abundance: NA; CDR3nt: TGTGCCTGGAGTGTTGGCAGTGGGCAGTTCTTC; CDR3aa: CAWSVGSGQFF
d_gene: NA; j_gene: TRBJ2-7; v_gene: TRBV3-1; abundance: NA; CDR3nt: TGTGCCAGCAGCCAAGGAGAAAACAGCCTCTACGAGCAGTACTTC; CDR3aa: CASSQGENSLYEQYF
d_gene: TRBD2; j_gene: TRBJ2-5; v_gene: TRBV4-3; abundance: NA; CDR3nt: TGCGCCAGCAGCCAAGGTAGCGGGAGGGGGCAAGAGACCCAGTACTTC; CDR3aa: CASSQGSGRGQETQYF
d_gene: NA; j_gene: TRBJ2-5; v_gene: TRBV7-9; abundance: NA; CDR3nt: TGTGCCAGCAACCCACCGTCTGAGTGGGGATTTGGGGAGACCCAGTACTTC; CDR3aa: CASNPPSEWGFGETQYF